A selection of T cell receptor beta chains follows, all from one sample in a study of beta chain features in type 1 diabetes. TCRdb's copy holds only in-frame clones and misses some; the assay was immunoSEQ multiplex PCR. The sample has 450,000 to 600,000 clones, about 29% seen once. Material for sequencing was naive CD4+ T cells from blood. These TCRs come from a man between 18 and 35 years old in good health. Both conserved end residues are part of each CDR3. A D gene is named only where the DNA matches it firmly. Where a row states a size, it is once, few, many or the class of an expanded clone; other rows omit it.

CDR3aa: CASSLQGTQYF
CDR3nt: TGTGCCAGCAGCTTACAGGGAACGCAGTATTTT
j_gene: TRBJ2-3
abundance: .
d_gene: .
len: 11
v_gene: TRBV7-3

CDR3aa: CAISESTSSNTGELFF
CDR3nt: TGTGCCATCAGTGAGAGCACCTCTTCGAACACCGGGGAGCTGTTTTTT
j_gene: TRBJ2-2
abundance: .
d_gene: .
len: 16
v_gene: TRBV10-3

CDR3aa: CASSLHGQETQYF
CDR3nt: TGTGCCAGCAGCTTACACGGTCAAGAGACCCAGTACTTC
j_gene: TRBJ2-5
abundance: .
d_gene: .
len: 13
v_gene: TRBV11-1

CDR3aa: CATSTTGGSYEQYF
CDR3nt: TGTGCCACCAGCACTACAGGGGGCTCCTACGAGCAGTACTTC
j_gene: TRBJ2-7
abundance: .
d_gene: TRBD1
len: 14
v_gene: TRBV15

CDR3aa: CASSERTRVSDTQYF
CDR3nt: TGCGCCAGCAGTGAGAGGACTAGGGTATCAGATACGCAGTATTTT
j_gene: TRBJ2-3
abundance: few
d_gene: TRBD2
len: 15
v_gene: TRBV10-2

CDR3aa: CAWSGGQTYNEQFF
CDR3nt: TGTGCCTGGAGTGGGGGACAGACCTACAATGAGCAGTTCTTC
j_gene: TRBJ2-1
abundance: few
d_gene: TRBD1
len: 14
v_gene: TRBV30

CDR3aa: CASSARQGAQGEQFF
CDR3nt: TGTGCCAGCAGCGCCAGACAGGGGGCTCAGGGTGAGCAGTTCTTC
j_gene: TRBJ2-1
abundance: .
d_gene: TRBD1
len: 15
v_gene: TRBV9

CDR3aa: CASSEGLAGVREQFF
CDR3nt: TGTGCCAGCAGCGAAGGACTAGCGGGAGTACGGGAGCAGTTCTTC
j_gene: TRBJ2-1
abundance: once
d_gene: TRBD2
len: 15
v_gene: TRBV7-9

CDR3aa: CASSEQLTTNEKLFF
CDR3nt: TGTGCCAGCAGTGAGCAGTTGACGACTAATGAAAAACTGTTTTTT
j_gene: TRBJ1-4
abundance: few
d_gene: .
len: 15
v_gene: TRBV25-1

CDR3aa: CSVESGLPNTEAFF
CDR3nt: TGCAGCGTTGAGTCGGGACTTCCGAACACTGAAGCTTTCTTT
j_gene: TRBJ1-1
abundance: once
d_gene: .
len: 14
v_gene: TRBV29-1

CDR3aa: CAISEDRVVDTQYF
CDR3nt: TGTGCCATCAGTGAAGACAGGGTGGTAGATACGCAGTATTTT
j_gene: TRBJ2-3
abundance: .
d_gene: TRBD1
len: 14
v_gene: TRBV10-3

CDR3aa: CASSQEPARNEQFF
CDR3nt: TGCGCCAGCAGCCAAGAACCAGCGAGGAATGAGCAGTTCTTC
j_gene: TRBJ2-1
abundance: .
d_gene: .
len: 14
v_gene: TRBV4-3

CDR3aa: CASSLGFEKNIQYF
CDR3nt: TGTGCCAGCAGCTTAGGGTTTGAGAAAAACATTCAGTACTTC
j_gene: TRBJ2-4
abundance: few
d_gene: .
len: 14
v_gene: TRBV7-9

CDR3aa: CASSEAAAGRSTDTQYF
CDR3nt: TGTGCCAGCAGTGAAGCAGCGGCAGGGAGAAGCACAGATACGCAGTATTTT
j_gene: TRBJ2-3
abundance: .
d_gene: .
len: 17
v_gene: TRBV6-1

CDR3aa: CASSLVGSVYEQYF
CDR3nt: TGTGCCAGCAGTTTGGTGGGCTCGGTTTACGAGCAGTACTTC
j_gene: TRBJ2-7
abundance: .
d_gene: .
len: 14
v_gene: TRBV28

CDR3aa: CASSPVYQETQYF
CDR3nt: TGTGCCAGCTCTCCCGTGTACCAAGAGACCCAGTACTTC
j_gene: TRBJ2-5
abundance: few
d_gene: .
len: 13
v_gene: TRBV18

CDR3aa: CASSLDRASYNEQFF
CDR3nt: TGTGCCAGCAGCCTGGACAGGGCCTCCTACAATGAGCAGTTCTTC
j_gene: TRBJ2-1
abundance: once
d_gene: TRBD1
len: 15
v_gene: TRBV7-3

CDR3aa: CASSNDGTSGRSEQFF
CDR3nt: TGCGCCAGCAGTAACGACGGGACTAGCGGGAGAAGTGAGCAGTTCTTC
j_gene: TRBJ2-1
abundance: .
d_gene: TRBD2
len: 16
v_gene: TRBV10-1

CDR3aa: CAWSVGARSSYEQYF
CDR3nt: TGTGCCTGGAGTGTGGGGGCCCGCAGCTCCTACGAGCAGTACTTC
j_gene: TRBJ2-7
abundance: .
d_gene: .
len: 15
v_gene: TRBV30

CDR3aa: CASSARDSSYEQYF
CDR3nt: TGTGCCAGCAGCGCCCGGGACAGCTCCTACGAGCAGTACTTC
j_gene: TRBJ2-7
abundance: .
d_gene: TRBD1
len: 14
v_gene: TRBV9

CDR3aa: CASTQGARMTGELFF
CDR3nt: TGCGCCAGCACACAGGGGGCACGGATGACCGGGGAGCTGTTTTTT
j_gene: TRBJ2-2
abundance: .
d_gene: TRBD1
len: 15
v_gene: TRBV4-3

CDR3aa: CAIGASYEQYF
CDR3nt: TGTGCCATCGGAGCCTCCTACGAGCAGTACTTC
j_gene: TRBJ2-7
abundance: .
d_gene: .
len: 11
v_gene: TRBV10-3

CDR3aa: CASSDPRTDTANVLTF
CDR3nt: TGTGCCAGCAGCGACCCTAGGACGGATACGGCCAACGTCCTGACTTTC
j_gene: TRBJ2-6
abundance: few
d_gene: .
len: 16
v_gene: TRBV7-9

CDR3aa: CASSLVFWSTDTQYF
CDR3nt: TGTGCCAGCAGCTTAGTCTTCTGGAGCACAGATACGCAGTATTTT
j_gene: TRBJ2-3
abundance: few
d_gene: .
len: 15
v_gene: TRBV7-2

CDR3aa: CATATTGAADTQYF
CDR3nt: TGTGCCACCGCAACAACAGGCGCCGCAGATACGCAGTATTTT
j_gene: TRBJ2-3
abundance: few
d_gene: .
len: 14
v_gene: TRBV6-6

CDR3aa: CASSFDRGLYEQYF
CDR3nt: TGTGCCAGCAGCTTCGACAGGGGGCTTTACGAGCAGTACTTC
j_gene: TRBJ2-7
abundance: few
d_gene: TRBD1
len: 14
v_gene: TRBV7-6

CDR3aa: CASSPTVNEQFF
CDR3nt: TGTGCCAGCAGCCCGACAGTTAATGAGCAGTTCTTC
j_gene: TRBJ2-1
abundance: few
d_gene: .
len: 12
v_gene: TRBV7-2

CDR3aa: CASSGTGATGELFF
CDR3nt: TGTGCCAGCAGCGGAACAGGGGCCACCGGGGAGCTGTTTTTT
j_gene: TRBJ2-2
abundance: .
d_gene: TRBD1
len: 14
v_gene: TRBV7-8

CDR3aa: CASSLGDSYSNQPQHF
CDR3nt: TGTGCCAGCAGCCTTGGGGACAGTTATAGCAATCAGCCCCAGCATTTT
j_gene: TRBJ1-5
abundance: few
d_gene: TRBD1
len: 16
v_gene: TRBV6-6

CDR3aa: CASSSSRYEQYF
CDR3nt: TGTGCCAGCAGCTCTTCTAGATACGAGCAGTACTTC
j_gene: TRBJ2-7
abundance: few
d_gene: .
len: 12
v_gene: TRBV7-2

CDR3aa: CASSSQGVGYEQYF
CDR3nt: TGTGCCAGCAGCTCGCAGGGAGTAGGGTACGAGCAGTACTTC
j_gene: TRBJ2-7
abundance: .
d_gene: .
len: 14
v_gene: TRBV7-2

CDR3aa: CASKEGPPTSTDTQYF
CDR3nt: TGTGCCAGCAAAGAGGGGCCGCCAACTAGCACAGATACGCAGTATTTT
j_gene: TRBJ2-3
abundance: few
d_gene: .
len: 16
v_gene: TRBV5-4

CDR3aa: CAWTVGGLNYGYTF
CDR3nt: TGTGCCTGGACTGTGGGAGGACTTAACTATGGCTACACCTTC
j_gene: TRBJ1-2
abundance: few
d_gene: .
len: 14
v_gene: TRBV30

CDR3aa: CASSKAGDSTGTDTQYF
CDR3nt: TGTGCCAGCAGCAAAGCGGGGGACTCTACAGGGACAGATACGCAGTATTTT
j_gene: TRBJ2-3
abundance: few
d_gene: .
len: 17
v_gene: TRBV21-1

CDR3aa: CASRDRGNYGYTF
CDR3nt: TGTGCCAGCAGGGACAGGGGTAACTATGGCTACACCTTC
j_gene: TRBJ1-2
abundance: .
d_gene: TRBD1
len: 13
v_gene: TRBV6-1

CDR3aa: CASSVDPSSYNEQFF
CDR3nt: TGTGCCAGCAGCGTAGACCCCAGCTCCTACAATGAGCAGTTCTTC
j_gene: TRBJ2-1
abundance: few
d_gene: .
len: 15
v_gene: TRBV9

CDR3aa: CAIRTGGRYEQYF
CDR3nt: TGTGCCATCAGGACAGGGGGCAGGTACGAGCAGTACTTC
j_gene: TRBJ2-7
abundance: few
d_gene: TRBD1
len: 13
v_gene: TRBV10-3

CDR3aa: CASSQIPGQGSLNEQFF
CDR3nt: TGTGCCAGCAGCCAGATTCCGGGACAGGGGTCTCTCAATGAGCAGTTCTTC
j_gene: TRBJ2-1
abundance: .
d_gene: TRBD1
len: 17
v_gene: TRBV7-9